A single sample is the source of the 21 T cell receptor beta chains below, sequenced in a study of blood T cell repertoires in COVID-19. Sequenced by immunoSEQ multiplex PCR; TCRdb stores in-frame clones only, minus some. This sample has some 290,000 clones, with roughly 87% found just once. The sequenced sample was peripheral blood. All receptors come from a woman aged 45-65 years who had recovered from COVID-19.

J is TRBJ2-1 and V is TRBV10-3; 8 bases map to TRBD2. Trimming removed 0 bases from V and 7 bases from J; junction bases left unmatched: 8. Per the germline V gene, CDR1 is ENHRY and CDR2 is SYGVKD. There are 16 residues in the CDR3. The DNA for the CDR3 is TGTGCCATCAGTGAGTCAGAACTAGCGGAGAGAAATGAGCAGTTCTTC. Protein sequence: CAISESELAERNEQFF.

V gene TRBV9 combines with J gene TRBJ2-7; D gene unclear. This CDR3 has 14 residues. From germline, CDR1 is SGDLS and CDR2 YYNGEE. The V end was cut by 0 bases, the J end by 2 bases, with 9 bases between. Here the CDR3 reads CASSVDITTYEQYF. In nucleotides, the CDR3 is TGTGCCAGCAGCGTAGACATAACGACCTACGAGCAGTACTTC.

V and J are TRBV6-5 and TRBJ2-7, with TRBD1 matching 10 bases. The junction had 9 bases not matched to a gene; V was cut back by 8 bases and J by 5 bases. Germline values: CDR1 MNHEY, CDR2 SVGAGI. The length of the CDR3 is 14 residues. CDR3 protein: CASGPGQGFNEQYF. The CDR3 DNA sequence: TGTGCCAGCGGTCCGGGACAGGGGTTTAACGAGCAGTACTTC.

The chain carries TRBV10-1 and TRBJ2-7, with 7 bases that match TRBD2. This CDR3 has 14 amino acids. The V gene's germline CDR1 is WNHNN and CDR2 SYGVQD (reference sequence). V was pared by 8 bases and J by 3 bases, with 10 bases of the junction left unmatched. The CDR3 reads CASLMGGPRYEQYF. The CDR3 region has the DNA TGCGCCAGCTTGATGGGAGGGCCCCGCTACGAGCAGTACTTC.

This chain connects TRBV5-1 to TRBJ2-1, with TRBD2 matching over 10 bases. The CDR3 totals 21 residues. V was pared by 1 base and J by 2 bases, with 18 bases of the junction left unmatched. From germline, CDR1 is SGHRS and CDR2 YFSETQ. The CDR3 loop reads CASSLILGTSLAGVTYNEQFF. The CDR3 DNA sequence: TGCGCCAGCAGCTTGATCCTGGGGACTAGCCTAGCGGGGGTAACCTACAATGAGCAGTTCTTC.

The chain links TRBV6-5 to TRBJ1-2; TRBD1 agrees at 8 bases. CDR1 and CDR2 (germline): MNHEY, SVGAGI. The V segment lost 5 bases and the J segment 7 bases; nucleotides outside the gene matches: 9. This CDR3 has 14 amino acids. The CDR3 protein is CASSLEQGALGYTF. The CDR3 DNA reads as TGTGCCAGCAGTCTTGAGCAGGGGGCGCTTGGCTACACCTTC.

This chain links TRBV7-2 with TRBJ1-6; D gene uncertain. V was shortened by 1 base and J by 7 bases, with 11 bases between the two germline ends. This CDR3 comprises 15 residues. Germline loops: CDR1 SGHTA, CDR2 FQGNSA. CDR3 in amino acids: CASSLDSAGNSPLHF. Written as DNA, the CDR3 is TGTGCCAGCAGCTTAGACTCTGCGGGGAATTCACCCCTCCACTTT.

This chain joins TRBV6-5 and TRBJ1-2; 7 bases are shared with TRBD1. This CDR3 region has 14 residues. J was trimmed by 8 bases and V by 0 bases; bases with no gene match: 6. Germline V gene lookup returns CDR1 MNHEY and CDR2 SVGAGI. CDR3 nucleotides: TGTGCCAGCAGTTACTCGGAGGGGGCGAGGGGCTACACCTTC. This sequence encodes CASSYSEGARGYTF.

V gene TRBV18 combines with J gene TRBJ1-2, with 7 bases aligning to TRBD1. Germline V gene lookup returns CDR1 KGHSH and CDR2 LQKENI. This CDR3 comprises 13 residues. V lost 5 bases to trimming and J lost 3 bases; unmatched junction nucleotides: 3. The CDR3 loop reads CASSAGTDYGYTF. The CDR3, as DNA: TGTGCCAGCTCAGCCGGGACAGACTATGGCTACACCTTC.

This rearrangement joins TRBV5-4 to TRBJ2-2, with TRBD2 matching over 11 bases. The V gene's germline CDR1 is SGHNT and CDR2 YYREEE (reference sequence). The CDR3 sequence is 16 residues long. Trimming cost V 4 bases and J 6 bases; bases outside gene matches: 8. The CDR3 reads CASSRTSGRGAGELFF. CDR3 coding DNA: TGTGCCAGCAGCCGAACTAGCGGGAGAGGCGCCGGGGAGCTGTTTTTT. The variable domain in full, completed from reference TRBV5-4 and TRBJ2-2, reads ETGVTQSPTHLIKTRGQQVTLRCSSQSGHNTVSWYQQALGQGPQFIFQYYREEENGRGNFPPRFSGLQFPNYSSELNVNALELDDSALYLCASSRTSGRGAGELFFGEGSRLTVL.

The rearrangement joins TRBV10-3 to TRBJ2-1, with D possibly TRBD2 on 5 matching bases. V was shortened by 2 bases and J by 7 bases, with 12 bases between the two germline ends. The germline CDR1 and CDR2 sequences are ENHRY and SYGVKD. The CDR3 loop spans 14 amino acids. The CDR3 nucleotides read TGTGCCATCAGTGAGCTCGCCCGGGGTAATGAGCAGTTCTTC. Amino acid sequence: CAISELARGNEQFF.

This chain connects TRBV28 to TRBJ2-7; 7 bases match TRBD2. V lost 0 bases to trimming and J lost 4 bases; unmatched junction nucleotides: 6. The CDR3 is made up of 15 amino acids. Germline V gives CDR1 MDHEN, CDR2 SYDVKM. In DNA, the CDR3 is TGTGCCAGCAGTTTATGGCGGGAGTATAGGTACGAGCAGTACTTC. Protein sequence: CASSLWREYRYEQYF.

The rearrangement links TRBV4-2 to TRBJ2-3; TRBD2 agrees at 13 bases. The CDR3 runs to 16 residues. Germline assignment: CDR1 LGHNA and CDR2 YNFKEQ. The J segment lost 2 bases and the V segment lost 4 bases, leaving 3 bases of the junction unmatched. The CDR3: CASSPGTSGDTDTQYF. The CDR3 region has the DNA TGTGCCAGCAGCCCGGGGACTAGCGGGGACACAGATACGCAGTATTTT.

The chain links TRBV27 to TRBJ1-5; unclear D gene. CDR3 length equals 16 residues. Germline CDR1 MNHEY, CDR2 SMNVEV (reference sequence). V lost 3 bases and J 2 bases, leaving 14 bases between the germline ends. CDR3 loop: CASSFLGVSGNQPQHF. CDR3 in DNA: TGTGCCAGCAGTTTTCTCGGGGTATCGGGCAATCAGCCCCAGCATTTT.

V usage is TRBV19 and J usage is TRBJ1-1; 7 nucleotides line up with TRBD1. CDR3 length: 17 residues. V trimming: 0 bases; J trimming: 3 bases; junction bases outside the gene matches: 10. Germline CDR1 and CDR2: LNHDA and SQIVND (reference sequence). CDR3 sequence (DNA): TGTGCCAGTAGTATAGATGGGACAGCTCCTCGGGACACTGAAGCTTTCTTT. It translates to CASSIDGTAPRDTEAFF.

This clone appeared a few times. The chain joins TRBV15 to TRBJ1-5; D not resolved. The CDR3 totals 13 residues. CDR1 LNHNV and CDR2 YYDKDF come from the germline V gene (reference sequence). With 1 base removed from V and 6 bases from J, the gap between germline ends came to 7 bases. CDR3 region: CATSRVYSQPQHF. In nucleotides, the CDR3 is TGTGCCACCAGCAGAGTATACTCTCAGCCCCAGCATTTT.

The chain links TRBV5-1 to TRBJ1-2; D not certain. Germline V gives CDR1 SGHRS, CDR2 YFSETQ. The CDR3 covers 14 residues. V dropped 3 bases and J dropped 1 base, with 10 bases sitting between them. The CDR3 DNA reads TGCGCCAGCAGCTACGGTTGGAGTAACTATGGCTACACCTTC. Its translation is CASSYGWSNYGYTF.

V gene TRBV7-2 combines with J gene TRBJ2-7; D is ambiguous. V gave up 3 bases and J gave up 7 bases, with 10 bases separating them. The CDR3 runs 12 residues. Germline lookup yields CDR1 SGHTA and CDR2 FQGNSA. For the CDR3, the DNA is TGTGCCAGCAGCTTTTCGTCGAGGGAGCAGTACTTC. Its protein product is CASSFSSREQYF.

To note about this clone: Within the sample, other DNA sequences also encode this same CDR3. This chain uses TRBV5-1 with TRBJ2-5; 7 bases line up with TRBD1. The CDR3 runs 14 residues. The J segment lost 4 bases and the V segment lost 4 bases, leaving 7 bases of the junction unmatched. CDR1 SGHRS and CDR2 YFSETQ come from the germline V gene. CDR3 sequence reads: CASSPGGGRETQYF. The CDR3 DNA is TGCGCCAGCAGCCCAGGGGGTGGGCGAGAGACCCAGTACTTC.

This chain links TRBV7-9 with TRBJ2-2, with TRBD1 as a possible D gene (5 bases). This CDR3 is built from 17 residues. Trimming took off 4 bases at V and 2 bases at J, with 17 bases between the two ends. CDR1 and CDR2 from the germline V gene are SEHNR and FQNEAQ (reference sequence). The CDR3 is CASSSRGHQINTGELFF. The CDR3 DNA reads as TGTGCCAGCAGCTCTCGCGGACACCAGATAAACACCGGGGAGCTGTTTTTT.

This clone was counted once. The V and J genes are TRBV19 and TRBJ2-7, with D maybe TRBD1 (5 bases). The CDR3 extends over 14 amino acids. CDR1 is LNHDA and CDR2 is SQIVND in the germline V gene (reference sequence). Deletions cut 5 bases from V and 3 bases from J, with 14 bases between. The CDR3 coding sequence is TGTGCCAGTAGTTATGAAGGGGCTGGCTACGAGCAGTACTTC. It yields the protein CASSYEGAGYEQYF.